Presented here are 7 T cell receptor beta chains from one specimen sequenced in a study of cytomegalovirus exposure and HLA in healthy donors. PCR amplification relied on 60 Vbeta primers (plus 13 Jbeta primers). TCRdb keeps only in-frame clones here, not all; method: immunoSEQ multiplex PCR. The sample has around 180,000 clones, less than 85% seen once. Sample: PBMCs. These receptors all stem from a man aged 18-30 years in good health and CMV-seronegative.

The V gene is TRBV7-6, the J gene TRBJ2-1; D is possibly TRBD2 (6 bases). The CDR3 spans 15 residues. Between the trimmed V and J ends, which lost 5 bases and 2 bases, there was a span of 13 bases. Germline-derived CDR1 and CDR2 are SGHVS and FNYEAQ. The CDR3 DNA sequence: TGTGCCAGCAGCCAGGACTACGTCCCCTACAATGAGCAGTTCTTC. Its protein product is CASSQDYVPYNEQFF.

The CDR3 DNA reads TGTGCCAGCAGCTCCCGGGGTGGAAACACCATATATTTT. Protein sequence: CASSSRGGNTIYF. This rearrangement joins TRBV5-4 to TRBJ1-3; D is undetermined. Germline V CDR1 and CDR2: SGHNT, YYREEE (reference sequence). V gave up 3 bases and J gave up 3 bases, with 7 bases separating them. This CDR3 has 13 residues. Filled out from reference TRBV5-4 and TRBJ1-3, the complete variable domain reads ETGVTQSPTHLIKTRGQQVTLRCSSQSGHNTVSWYQQALGQGPQFIFQYYREEENGRGNFPPRFSGLQFPNYSSELNVNALELDDSALYLCASSSRGGNTIYFGEGSWLTVV.

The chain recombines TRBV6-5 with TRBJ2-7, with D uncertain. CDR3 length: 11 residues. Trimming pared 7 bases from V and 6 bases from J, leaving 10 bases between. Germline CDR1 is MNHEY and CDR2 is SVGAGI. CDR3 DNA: TGTGCCAGCACTCGAGAACGCGAGCAGTACTTC. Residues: CASTREREQYF.

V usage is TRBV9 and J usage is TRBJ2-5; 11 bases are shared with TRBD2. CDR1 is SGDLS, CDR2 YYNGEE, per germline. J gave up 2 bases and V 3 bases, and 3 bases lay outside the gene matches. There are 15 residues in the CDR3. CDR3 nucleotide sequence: TGTGCCAGCAGCGGGACTAGCGGGTTTCAAGAGACCCAGTACTTC. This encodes CASSGTSGFQETQYF.

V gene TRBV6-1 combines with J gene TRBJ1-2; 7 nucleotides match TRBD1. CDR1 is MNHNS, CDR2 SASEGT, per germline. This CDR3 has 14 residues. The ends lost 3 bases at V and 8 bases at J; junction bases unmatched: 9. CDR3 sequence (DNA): TGTGCCAGCAGTGATGCAGGGGGAGGTAGAGGCTACACCTTC. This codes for CASSDAGGGRGYTF.

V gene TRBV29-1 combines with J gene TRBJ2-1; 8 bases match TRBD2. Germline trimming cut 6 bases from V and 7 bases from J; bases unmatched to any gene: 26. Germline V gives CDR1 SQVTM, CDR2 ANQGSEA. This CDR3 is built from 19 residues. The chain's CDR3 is CSVYDGAQAGVLKGNEQFF. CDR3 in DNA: TGCAGCGTCTACGACGGAGCGCAAGCGGGGGTTCTGAAGGGTAATGAGCAGTTCTTC.

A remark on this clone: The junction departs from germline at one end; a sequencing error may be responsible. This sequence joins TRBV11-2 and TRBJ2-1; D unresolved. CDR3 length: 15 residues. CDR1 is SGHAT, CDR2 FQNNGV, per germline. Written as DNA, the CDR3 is TGTGCCAGCAGCTTAGCGCCATCTGGCCCCAATGTGCAGTTCTTC. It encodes CASSLAPSGPNVQFF. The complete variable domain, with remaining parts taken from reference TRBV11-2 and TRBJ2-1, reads EAGVAQSPRYKIIEKRQSVAFWCNPISGHATLYWYQQILGQGPKLLIQFQNNGVVDDSQLPKDRFSAERLKGVDSTLKIQPAKLEDSAVYLCASSLAPSGPNVQFFGPGTRLTVL.